One sample yielded the 2 T cell receptor beta chains listed below, sequenced in a study of T cell responses to AZD1222 COVID-19 vaccine. TCRdb's table, derived via immunoSEQ multiplex PCR, lists solely in-frame clones and lacks some. The sample has roughly 150,000 clones, 85% to 95% seen once. The sequences come from peripheral blood, collected on day 0 of AZD1222 vaccination. These receptors all come from an adult in good health.

In DNA, the CDR3 is TGTGCCAGCAGCTCCCGGACAGGGGACTACGAGCAGTACTTC. Amino acids: CASSSRTGDYEQYF. The gene calls are TRBV7-2 and TRBJ2-7; 9 nucleotides agree with TRBD1. CDR1 and CDR2 (germline): SGHTA, FQGNSA. The CDR3 is 14 amino acids. The junction had 4 bases not matched to a gene; V was cut back by 4 bases and J by 3 bases.

This chain links TRBV6-5 with TRBJ1-1, with a tentative D call TRBD1 (6 bases). Trimming shortened V by 2 bases and J by 4 bases, and 8 bases separated the two germline ends. Germline loops: CDR1 MNHEY, CDR2 SVGAGI. CDR3 length equals 13 residues. The CDR3: CASSYQGGTEAFF. CDR3 nucleotide sequence: TGTGCCAGCAGTTACCAAGGGGGCACTGAAGCTTTCTTT.